A single sample gave rise to the 9 T cell receptor beta chains below, sequenced in a study of early T cells in non-severe SARS-CoV-2 infection. TCRdb re-analysed the 5' RACE reads in MiXCR, keeping a single row per CDR3 protein. The repertoire includes about 42,000 distinct CDR3 sequences, roughly 7.1% of them detected once, and under 5% sits in the top ten. The sample consisted of whole blood. These receptors all stem from an adult who was a healthcare worker with PCR-confirmed SARS-CoV-2 infection or an uninfected control (not recorded which).

This chain connects TRBV6-6 to TRBJ2-1, with 9 bases identical to TRBD1. The length of the CDR3 is 13 residues. J gave up 9 bases and V 10 bases, and 10 bases lay outside the gene matches. Looked up from germline, CDR1 is MNHNY and CDR2 is SVGAGI (reference sequence). This chain's CDR3 is CANRRTGAGEQFF. As DNA, the CDR3 is TGTGCCAACCGGCGGACAGGGGCTGGTGAGCAGTTCTTC.

There are a few counts of this clonotype. The chain is built from TRBV2 and TRBJ1-3; TRBD1 is a possible D gene (6 bases). This CDR3 is built from 13 residues. Germline assignment: CDR1 SNHLY and CDR2 FYNNEI. V lost 8 bases to trimming and J lost 2 bases, with 10 bases between them. The CDR3 reads CASRQETGNTIYF. In DNA form, the CDR3 reads TGTGCCAGCCGACAGGAGACTGGAAACACCATATATTTT.

This clonotype was detected a few times. The V and J genes are TRBV4-2 and TRBJ1-2, with 7 bases aligning to TRBD1. V dropped 0 bases and J dropped 5; count of bases not matched to a gene: 9. The germline V gene has CDR1 LGHNA and CDR2 YNFKEQ. The CDR3 runs to 16 residues. This CDR3 reads CASSQEGTGARYGYTF. As DNA, the CDR3 is TGTGCCAGCAGCCAAGAGGGAACAGGGGCTAGATATGGCTACACCTTC.

This clonotype showed up just a few times. The chain uses TRBV5-1 and TRBJ1-5, with D uncertain. This CDR3 is built from 14 residues. Germline V lookup: CDR1 SGHRS, CDR2 YFSETQ. Trimming shortened V by 1 base and J by 3 bases, and 8 bases separated the two germline ends. The CDR3 DNA reads TGCGCCAGCAGCTTGTTAGGCGACAATCAGCCCCAGCATTTT. Its protein is CASSLLGDNQPQHF. Combining the CDR3 with reference TRBV5-1 and TRBJ1-5 gives the whole variable domain KAGVTQTPRYLIKTRGQQVTLSCSPISGHRSVSWYQQTPGQGLQFLFEYFSETQRNKGNFPGRFSGRQFSNSRSEMNVSTLELGDSALYLCASSLLGDNQPQHFGDGTRLSIL.

This clonotype was detected a few times. The chain employs TRBV6-4 and TRBJ2-3; 8 bases are shared with TRBD2. Germline loops: CDR1 MRHNA, CDR2 SNTAGT. The trim removed 6 bases at V and 2 bases at J, leaving 7 bases unmatched. The CDR3 extends over 15 amino acids. The CDR3 protein is CASSRAGANTDTQYF. The CDR3 bases are TGTGCCAGCAGCCGAGCGGGGGCGAACACAGATACGCAGTATTTT.

This clonotype came up many times. V is TRBV4-1 and J is TRBJ2-2; D may be TRBD1 or TRBD2 (6 bases each). This CDR3 has 15 residues. V was pared by 4 bases and J by 5 bases, with 14 bases between. Per germline, CDR1 MGHRA and CDR2 YSYEKL. The CDR3 sequence is CASSPSGAGTGELFF. CDR3 DNA: TGCGCCAGCAGCCCGTCGGGGGCTGGTACCGGGGAGCTGTTTTTT.

This clonotype was recorded a few times. The V and J genes are TRBV7-6 and TRBJ1-1; 8 bases are a match to TRBD1. The V segment lost 1 base and the J segment 0 bases; nucleotides outside the gene matches: 4. The CDR3 runs to 16 residues. CDR1 is SGHVS and CDR2 is FNYEAQ in the germline V gene. In DNA form, the CDR3 reads TGTGCCAGCAGCTTAGAGGACAGGGATATGAACACTGAAGCTTTCTTT. The encoded protein is CASSLEDRDMNTEAFF.

This clonotype was seen only a few times. J is TRBJ2-7 and V is TRBV4-1, with D perhaps matching TRBD1 or TRBD2 (6 bases each). V was cut by 8 bases and J by 0 bases, with 14 bases left in between. CDR1 is MGHRA and CDR2 is YSYEKL in the germline V gene. CDR3 length: 14 residues. CDR3 in amino acids: CASSGDFSSYEQYF. The CDR3 DNA sequence: TGCGCCAGCTCAGGGGACTTTAGCTCCTACGAGCAGTACTTC.

Ten or more counts support this clonotype. The chain is built from TRBV2 and TRBJ2-7, with TRBD1 matching 10 bases. Germline CDR1 and CDR2: SNHLY and FYNNEI. With V trimmed by 3 bases and J by 12 bases, 14 bases remained unmatched. CDR3 length equals 15 residues. The CDR3 nucleotides are TGTGCCAGCAGTGAGGTGGGACAGGGGCTCCCCGAGTCGTACTTC. Its protein product is CASSEVGQGLPESYF.